This passage covers 7 T cell receptor beta chains from one sample sequenced in a study of T cells in localized non-small cell lung cancer. Clones were read by immunoSEQ multiplex PCR, and TCRdb kept only the in-frame ones, dropping some. The sample has about 2,000 clones, 24% seen once. The material sequenced was lung tumor tissue, taken before any cancer treatment. These receptors all come from a woman aged 35-75 years with stage II squamous cell lung carcinoma.

This chain uses TRBV30 with TRBJ2-6; D unclear. The CDR3 loop spans 13 amino acids. Trimming took off 6 bases at V and 0 bases at J, with 6 bases between the two ends. Looked up from germline, CDR1 is GTSNPN and CDR2 is SVGIG (reference sequence). The CDR3 sequence: CACMRSGANVLTF. CDR3 bases: TGTGCCTGTATGCGCTCTGGGGCCAACGTCCTGACTTTC. Full variable domain (missing parts from reference TRBV30 and TRBJ2-6): SQTIHQWPATLVQPVGSPLSLECTVEGTSNPNLYWYRQAAGRGLQLLFYSVGIGQISSEVPQNLSASRPQDRQFILSSKKLLLSDSGFYLCACMRSGANVLTFGAGSRLTVL.

This clone was recorded a few times. This sequence joins TRBV11-3 and TRBJ1-3, with D tentatively TRBD1 (5 bases). The CDR3 loop spans 14 amino acids. Germline V gene data show CDR1 as SGHNT and CDR2 as YENEEA. Trimming took 3 bases from V and 4 from J, leaving 10 bases between them. The CDR3 protein is CASSLAGIGNTIYF. The CDR3 DNA follows: TGTGCCAGCAGCTTGGCAGGGATCGGAAACACCATATATTTT.

V is TRBV19 and J is TRBJ1-5, with TRBD1 matching 9 bases. CDR3 length: 16 residues. Germline CDR1 LNHDA, CDR2 SQIVND (reference sequence). J lost 7 bases, V lost 5 bases, and 12 bases had no gene match. The CDR3, as DNA: TGTGCCAGTAGTGCCCTACAGGGGGCCTATGTGCAGCCCCAGCATTTT. Amino acid sequence: CASSALQGAYVQPQHF.

In this sample, this clone turned up a few times. This chain connects TRBV5-1 to TRBJ2-3, with 9 bases aligning to TRBD1. The CDR3 contains 15 residues. Germline lookup yields CDR1 SGHRS and CDR2 YFSETQ. With V trimmed by 1 base and J by 4 bases, 4 bases remained unmatched. Written as DNA, the CDR3 is TGCGCCAGCAGCTTGCACAGGGGGCTTTCAGATACGCAGTATTTT. Its translation: CASSLHRGLSDTQYF.

By share, this clone ranks as large (0.1 to 1%). The chain joins TRBV6-8 to TRBJ2-5; D is perhaps TRBD2 (5 bases). The V gene lost 7 bases and the J gene lost 2 bases, with 11 bases spanning the gap. The CDR3 extends over 13 amino acids. Germline V lookup: CDR1 MNHGY, CDR2 SAAAGT. CDR3 nucleotide sequence: TGTGCCAGCAATGGCGGGTGGCAAGAGACCCAGTACTTC. It encodes CASNGGWQETQYF.

Relative to its sample, this clone is medium-sized (0.01 to 0.1%). The CDR3 reads CASSQGKGVGNQPQHF. In DNA form, the CDR3 reads TGTGCCAGCAGCCAAGGCAAGGGGGTCGGGAATCAGCCCCAGCATTTT. This chain uses TRBV11-3 with TRBJ1-5; D may be TRBD1 (6 bases). Deletions cut 5 bases from V and 4 bases from J, with 18 bases between. This CDR3 region has 16 residues. Germline CDR1 reads SGHNT; CDR2 reads YENEEA. Variable domain in full (rest from reference TRBV11-3 and TRBJ1-5): EAGVVQSPRYKIIEKKQPVAFWCNPISGHNTLYWYLQNLGQGPELLIRYENEEAVDDSQLPKDRFSAERLKGVDSTLKIQPAELGDSAVYLCASSQGKGVGNQPQHFGDGTRLSIL.

The table lists this clone with a few counts. V is TRBV19 and J is TRBJ2-5, with unresolved D. Trimming stripped 1 base from V and 2 bases from J, with 2 bases between. Per germline, CDR1 LNHDA and CDR2 SQIVND (reference sequence). CDR3 size: 12 residues. The CDR3: CASSIGQETQYF. In DNA form, the CDR3 reads TGTGCCAGTAGTATAGGGCAAGAGACCCAGTACTTC.